The T cell receptor beta chain described here comes from a study of post-analysis software for immune sequencing data. Overall study findings and caveats: Samples from one preparation batch, clustered by F measure, grouped strongly together. In patients, TRBV5-6, TRBV5-1 and TRBV20-1 belonged to roughly 5 TRBV segments found more frequently than in controls. Relative to controls, patients with multiple sclerosis showed significantly lower normalized Chao1 diversity.

Comment on this clonotype: Its antigen is not identified.

V shed 0 bases and J 5 bases; nucleotides not matched to a gene: 7. The CDR3 consists of 16 residues. CDR1 and CDR2 (germline): MNHEY, SVGAGI. Researchers reported that TCR beta cDNA libraries carried unique molecular identifiers. Between roughly 1 and 10 million T cells gave rise to hundreds of thousands of cDNA molecules. Via MiXCR, TCRdb re-called the PCR reads, giving one row per CDR3 protein. Of approximately 260,000 distinct CDR3 sequences in the sample, approximately 34% were seen once. The chain combines TRBV6-5 with TRBJ2-3, with 8 bases lining up with TRBD2. Specimen: blood. This TCR came from a girl between 5 and 17 years old with multiple sclerosis. The CDR3 sequence: CASSYSTAGARDTQYF. The DNA for the CDR3 is TGTGCCAGCAGTTACTCGACAGCGGGAGCGAGAGATACGCAGTATTTT.